This T cell receptor beta chain came from a study of CD8 T cells in Susac syndrome. An amount of RNA that ranged from roughly 0.45 to 1 ug was reverse transcribed with random hexamers. TCRdb reprocessed the immunoSEQ multiplex PCR reads via MiXCR and lists one record per CDR3 protein. The sample carries some 180,000 distinct CDR3 sequences, over 90% recorded once. This sequence was found in a human donor with Susac syndrome. The sequencing sample was made of CD4+ T cells from PBMCs.

The CDR3 sequence is CASSRTSLAEAFF. DNA for the CDR3: TGTGCCAGCAGTCGAACATCCTTAGCTGAAGCTTTCTTT. This chain uses TRBV27 with TRBJ1-1; D is undetermined. V was shortened by 5 bases and J by 6 bases, with 13 bases between the two germline ends. This CDR3 region has 13 residues. Per germline, CDR1 MNHEY and CDR2 SMNVEV (reference sequence).